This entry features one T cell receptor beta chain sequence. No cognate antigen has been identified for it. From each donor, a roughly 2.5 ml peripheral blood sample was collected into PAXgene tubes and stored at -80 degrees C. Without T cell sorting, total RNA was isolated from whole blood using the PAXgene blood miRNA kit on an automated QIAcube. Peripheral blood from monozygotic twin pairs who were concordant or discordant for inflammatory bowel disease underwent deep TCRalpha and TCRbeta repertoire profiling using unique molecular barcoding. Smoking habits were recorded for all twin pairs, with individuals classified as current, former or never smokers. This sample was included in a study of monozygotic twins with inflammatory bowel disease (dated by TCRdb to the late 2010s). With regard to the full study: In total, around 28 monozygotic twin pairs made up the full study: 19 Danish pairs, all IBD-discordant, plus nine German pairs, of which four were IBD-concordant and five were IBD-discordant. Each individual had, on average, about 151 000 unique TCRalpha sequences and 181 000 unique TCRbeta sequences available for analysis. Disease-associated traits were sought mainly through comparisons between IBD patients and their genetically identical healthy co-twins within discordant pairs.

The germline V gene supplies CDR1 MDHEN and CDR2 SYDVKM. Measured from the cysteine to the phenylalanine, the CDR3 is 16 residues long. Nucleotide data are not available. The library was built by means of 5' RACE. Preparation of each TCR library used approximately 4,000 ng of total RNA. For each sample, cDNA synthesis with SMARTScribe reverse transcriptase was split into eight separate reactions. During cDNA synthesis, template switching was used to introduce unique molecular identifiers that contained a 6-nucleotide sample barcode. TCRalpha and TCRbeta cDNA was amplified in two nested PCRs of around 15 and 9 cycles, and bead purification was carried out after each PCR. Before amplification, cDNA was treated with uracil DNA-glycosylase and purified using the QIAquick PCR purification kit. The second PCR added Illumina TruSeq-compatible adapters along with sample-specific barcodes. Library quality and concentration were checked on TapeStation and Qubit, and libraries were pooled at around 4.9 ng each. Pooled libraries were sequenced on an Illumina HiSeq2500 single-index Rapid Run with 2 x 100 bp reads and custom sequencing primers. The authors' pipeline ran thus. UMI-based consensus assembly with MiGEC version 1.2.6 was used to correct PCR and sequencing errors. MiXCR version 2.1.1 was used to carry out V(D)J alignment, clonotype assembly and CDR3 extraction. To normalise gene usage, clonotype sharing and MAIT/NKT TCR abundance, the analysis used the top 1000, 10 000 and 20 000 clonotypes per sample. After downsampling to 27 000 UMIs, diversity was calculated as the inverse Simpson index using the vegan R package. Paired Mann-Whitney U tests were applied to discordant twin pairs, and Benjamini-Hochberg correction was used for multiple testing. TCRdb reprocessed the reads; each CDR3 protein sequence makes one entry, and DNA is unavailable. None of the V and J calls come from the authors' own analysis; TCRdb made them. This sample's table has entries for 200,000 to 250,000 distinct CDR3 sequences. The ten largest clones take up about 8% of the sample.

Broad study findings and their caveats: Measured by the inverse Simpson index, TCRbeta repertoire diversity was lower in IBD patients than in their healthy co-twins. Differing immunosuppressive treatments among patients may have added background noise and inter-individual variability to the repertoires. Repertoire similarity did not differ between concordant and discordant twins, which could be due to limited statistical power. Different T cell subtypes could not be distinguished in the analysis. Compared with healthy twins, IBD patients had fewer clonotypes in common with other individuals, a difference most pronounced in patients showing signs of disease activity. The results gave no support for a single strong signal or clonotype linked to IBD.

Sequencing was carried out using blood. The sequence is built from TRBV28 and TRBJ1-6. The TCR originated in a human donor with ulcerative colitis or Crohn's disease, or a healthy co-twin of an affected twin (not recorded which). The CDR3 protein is CASSFLGSSYNSPLHF.